The clone carrying this TCR beta chain was detected a few times. TCRdb processed the 5' RACE reads anew with MiXCR; each CDR3 protein has one entry. Of fewer than 15,000 distinct CDR3 sequences in the sample, over 20% were seen once. The data belong to a study of T-cell memory formation after mild COVID-19. The CDR3 runs 14 residues. V was clipped by 1 base and J by 0 bases, with 7 bases between them. Germline loops: CDR1 LGHNA, CDR2 YSLEER. The clonotype originates from a young man who had mild COVID-19 (a few samples of this study predate the infection). Cell type and time point are not known. The sequenced sample was PBMCs or a T cell subset sorted from them (not recorded which). V usage is TRBV4-3 and J usage is TRBJ2-7; D gene uncertain. The CDR3 loop reads CASSQGASSYEQYV. The CDR3 nucleotides are TGCGCCAGCAGCCAAGGGGCCAGCTCCTACGAGCAGTACGTC.